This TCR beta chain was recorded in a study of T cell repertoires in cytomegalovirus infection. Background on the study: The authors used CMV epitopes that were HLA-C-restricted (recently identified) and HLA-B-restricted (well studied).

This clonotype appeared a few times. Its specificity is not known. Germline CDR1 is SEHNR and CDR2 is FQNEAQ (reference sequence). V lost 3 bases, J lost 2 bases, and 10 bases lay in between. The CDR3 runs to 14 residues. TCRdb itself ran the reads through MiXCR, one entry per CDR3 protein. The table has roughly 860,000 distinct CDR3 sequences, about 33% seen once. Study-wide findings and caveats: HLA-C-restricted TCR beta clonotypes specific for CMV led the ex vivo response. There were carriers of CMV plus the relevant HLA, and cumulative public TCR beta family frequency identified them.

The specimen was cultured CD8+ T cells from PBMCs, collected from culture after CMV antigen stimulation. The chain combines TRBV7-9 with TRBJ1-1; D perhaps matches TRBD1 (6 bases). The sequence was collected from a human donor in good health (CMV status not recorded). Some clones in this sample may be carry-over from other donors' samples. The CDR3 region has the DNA TGTGCCAGCAGCTTCTGGACAGATAACACTGAAGCTTTCTTT. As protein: CASSFWTDNTEAFF.